This T cell receptor beta chain came from a study of regulatory T cells in long-lasting Graves disease. Germline V gene sequence: CDR1 SEHNR, CDR2 FQNEAQ (reference sequence). This CDR3 region has 17 residues. J was trimmed by 0 bases and V by 8 bases; bases with no gene match: 10. This clonotype was detected ten times or more. The time point was: newly diagnosed GD, antithyroid drugs for less than 3 months. PBMC RNA was the source of the TCR library. Arm-PCR with iRepertoire HTBI primers amplified the CDR3 regions for these TCR beta libraries. Each CDR3 protein is one row after TCRdb ran MiXCR on the multiplex PCR reads. This sample has over 500,000 distinct CDR3 sequences, with under 20% found just once. These data were also filed under a second study, of T cells in Graves' hyperthyroidism and ophthalmopathy.

The specimen comprised peripheral blood mononuclear cells (PBMCs), sampled at new diagnosis, from a patient treated with antithyroid drugs. This TCR was recovered from a woman aged 30 to 39 with Graves disease. This chain uses TRBV7-9 with TRBJ2-6; 7 bases are shared with TRBD1. In DNA form, the CDR3 reads TGTGCCAGCTCCCCTCCGGGACAGAACTCTGGGGCCAACGTCCTGACTTTC. Its protein product is CASSPPGQNSGANVLTF. Complete variable domain (other parts from reference TRBV7-9 and TRBJ2-6): DTGVSQNPRHKITKRGQNVTFRCDPISEHNRLYWYRQTLGQGPEFLTYFQNEAQLEKSRLLSDRFSAERPKGSFSTLEIQRTEQGDSAMYLCASSPPGQNSGANVLTFGAGSRLTVL.